One and the same sample provided the 25 T cell receptor beta chains below, sequenced in a study of blood T cells in healthy people across ages. Alongside a J-beta primer mix, a sample-barcoded 5' primer served in a second PCR lasting about 6 to 11 cycles. TCRdb re-derived calls from the 5' RACE reads in MiXCR, one entry per CDR3 protein. The sample carries around 900,000 distinct CDR3 sequences, roughly 51% recorded once. The material sequenced was blood. The receptors come from a woman aged 55-70 years in good health.

The rearrangement uses TRBV5-1 and TRBJ2-7, with 11 bases lining up with TRBD2. Germline CDR1 and CDR2: SGHRS and YFSETQ. V was clipped by 4 bases and J by 4 bases; unmatched bases: 10. The CDR3 is 16 amino acids. In DNA form, the CDR3 reads TGCGCCAGCAGCCCGGGACACCTAGCGGGAGGTTACGAGCAGTACTTC. It specifies CASSPGHLAGGYEQYF.

This chain uses TRBV20-1 with TRBJ2-3; TRBD1 might be the D (6 bases). The CDR3 is made up of 15 amino acids. Deletions cut 0 bases from V and 5 bases from J, with 15 bases between. The germline gives CDR1 DFQATT, CDR2 SNEGSKA (reference sequence). CDR3 in amino acids: CSARDRGGVIDTQYF. CDR3 coding DNA: TGCAGTGCTAGAGATAGAGGGGGAGTAATAGATACGCAGTATTTT.

The chain uses TRBV4-1 and TRBJ2-1; D remains unclear. CDR3 length: 13 residues. Germline CDR1 and CDR2: MGHRA and YSYEKL. Between the trimmed V and J ends, which lost 1 base and 9 bases, there was a span of 10 bases. The CDR3 DNA reads as TGCGCCAGCAGCCAAGTGGGGTTGTCTGAGCAGTTCTTC. The encoded protein is CASSQVGLSEQFF.

The chain links TRBV7-2 to TRBJ2-7, with D perhaps TRBD1 or TRBD2 (5 bases each). From germline, CDR1 is SGHTA and CDR2 FQGNSA. The germline V and J ends were trimmed by 1 base and 2 bases, with 15 bases remaining between them. The CDR3 length is 16 residues. CDR3 loop: CASSLGGPKRTYEQYF. In nucleotides, the CDR3 is TGTGCCAGCAGCTTAGGGGGCCCCAAGCGGACCTACGAGCAGTACTTC. Full variable domain (rest looked up from reference TRBV7-2 and TRBJ2-7): GAGVSQSPSNKVTEKGKDVELRCDPISGHTALYWYRQSLGQGLEFLIYFQGNSAPDKSGLPSDRFSAERTGGSVSTLTIQRTQQEDSAVYLCASSLGGPKRTYEQYFGPGTRLTVT.

This clonotype turned up a few times. V usage is TRBV12-5 and J usage is TRBJ2-5, with TRBD1 matching over 10 bases. Germline lookup yields CDR1 LGHNT and CDR2 FRNRAP. Trimming took 5 bases from V and 2 from J; bases not matched to a gene: 5. The CDR3 is 15 amino acids. CDR3 loop: CASGPGTGVQETQYF. For the CDR3, the DNA is TGTGCTAGTGGTCCCGGGACAGGGGTTCAAGAGACCCAGTACTTC.

The rearrangement joins TRBV5-1 to TRBJ2-1; 9 nucleotides align to TRBD2. With V trimmed by 2 bases and J by 8 bases, 8 bases remained unmatched. The CDR3 has 15 residues. Germline V gene data show CDR1 as SGHRS and CDR2 as YFSETQ. CDR3 residues: CASSFGISGSDEQFF. The CDR3 DNA reads TGCGCCAGCAGCTTCGGGATTAGCGGGAGTGATGAGCAGTTCTTC.

The chain links TRBV18 to TRBJ2-7; the D gene is possibly TRBD2 (5 bases). V lost 5 bases, J lost 6 bases, and 14 bases lay in between. There are 13 residues in the CDR3. Germline V gene data show CDR1 as KGHSH and CDR2 as LQKENI. The CDR3 protein is CASSSIEGSEQYF. The CDR3 DNA reads as TGTGCCAGCTCATCCATTGAGGGCTCCGAGCAGTACTTC.

This clonotype was picked up a small number of times. The chain recombines TRBV7-2 with TRBJ1-6; unclear D gene. The germline CDR1 and CDR2 sequences are SGHTA and FQGNSA. This CDR3 is 17 amino acids long. V lost 2 bases and J 0 bases, leaving 11 bases between the germline ends. This chain's CDR3 is CASSLWVQTSYNSPLHF. The DNA for the CDR3 is TGTGCCAGCAGCTTATGGGTACAGACCTCCTATAATTCACCCCTCCACTTT.

In DNA form, the CDR3 reads TGTGCCAGCAGTCTCGGGCTAGAGGAGTACTTC. Translated, it gives CASSLGLEEYF. The rearrangement uses TRBV6-2 or TRBV6-3 and TRBJ2-7, with no clear D. Trimming took off 5 bases at V and 11 bases at J, with 13 bases between the two ends. CDR1 is MNHEY and CDR2 is SVGEGT in the germline V gene. The CDR3 extends over 11 amino acids.

The V and J genes are TRBV7-8 and TRBJ2-3; the match to TRBD2 covers 12 bases. CDR1 SGHVS and CDR2 FQNEAQ come from the germline V gene. The junction had 11 bases not matched to a gene; V was cut back by 7 bases and J by 6 bases. This CDR3 is 16 amino acids long. DNA for the CDR3: TGTGCCAGCACCCCTCCTAGCGGGAGGGTTCACGATACGCAGTATTTT. Translated: CASTPPSGRVHDTQYF.

V is TRBV20-1 and J is TRBJ2-5, with 7 nucleotides matching TRBD1. The better agreement between TRBJ2-7 and the DNA end casts doubt on the J call. CDR1 is DFQATT and CDR2 is SNEGSKA in the germline V gene (reference sequence). This CDR3 spans 17 amino acids. The CDR3 DNA follows: TGCAGTGCTAGAATACAGGGGAAATACGAGCCCTCCTACGAGCAGTACTTC. It translates to CSARIQGKYEPSYEQYF.

The chain carries TRBV13 and TRBJ2-3; D possibly corresponds to TRBD1 (6 bases). CDR1 is PRHDT and CDR2 is FYEKMQ in the germline V gene (reference sequence). CDR3 size: 14 residues. V was clipped by 7 bases and J by 2 bases, with 13 bases between them. The CDR3 nucleotides read TGTGCCAGCACCCAGGGGCTACACACAGATACGCAGTATTTT. It is translated as CASTQGLHTDTQYF.

This clonotype turned up a few times. The chain joins TRBV27 to TRBJ2-7; no definite D call. Trimming pared 7 bases from V and 0 bases from J, leaving 10 bases between. Germline V gives CDR1 MNHEY, CDR2 SMNVEV (reference sequence). This CDR3 is built from 13 residues. For the CDR3, the DNA is TGTGCCAGCAAGAGGAGAGACTCCTACGAGCAGTACTTC. It translates to CASKRRDSYEQYF.

The rearrangement uses TRBV28 and TRBJ2-7; a possible D gene is TRBD2 (6 bases). The V end lost 0 bases, the J end lost 1 base, and 13 bases lay between the germline ends. CDR1 and CDR2 (germline): MDHEN, SYDVKM. This CDR3 region has 16 residues. The DNA for the CDR3 is TGTGCCAGCAGTTTATGGGGTCGGGGGAGGTCCTACGAGCAGTACTTC. Amino acids: CASSLWGRGRSYEQYF.

V usage is TRBV21-1 and J usage is TRBJ1-2. TRBV21-1 is noted as a pseudogene. The CDR3 is 13 amino acids. CDR3 amino acids: CASSGRVCYGYTF. In DNA, the CDR3 is TGTGCCAGTTCAGGGAGGGTTTGCTATGGCTACACCTTC.

CDR3 coding DNA: TGCGCCAGCAGCTTGGCCATCGGGACACGGGGACCGAGCTACACCTTC. It codes for CASSLAIGTRGPSYTF. The J gene is TRBJ1-2, the V gene TRBV5-1, with D possibly matching TRBD1 (6 bases). The CDR3 loop spans 16 amino acids. Germline values: CDR1 SGHRS, CDR2 YFSETQ. The germline V and J ends were trimmed by 0 bases and 9 bases, with 21 bases remaining between them.

Concerning this clonotype: The DNA is omitted, as the CDR3 cannot be located on it reliably, and the CDR3 follows TCRdb's listing. The chain recombines TRBV2 with TRBJ2-7; TRBD1 reflects the table's D call only, with no check against the DNA. Germline V gene sequence: CDR1 SNHLY, CDR2 FYNNEI. The CDR3 length is 15 residues, termini included. The chain's CDR3 is CASSILGTATYEQYF.

The chain recombines TRBV6-2 or TRBV6-3 with TRBJ2-3, with D tentatively TRBD2 (6 bases). The CDR3 loop spans 13 amino acids. CDR1 is MNHEY and CDR2 is SVGEGT in the germline V gene. The V end was cut by 8 bases, the J end by 4 bases, with 13 bases between. The CDR3 is CASFRRVSDTQYF. The CDR3 DNA reads as TGTGCCAGCTTCCGGAGGGTTTCAGATACGCAGTATTTT.

CDR3 protein: CASSEAGDVNTQYF. The CDR3 nucleotides read TGTGCCAGCAGTGAAGCGGGAGATGTGAATACGCAGTATTTT. The chain carries TRBV25-1 and TRBJ2-3; the match to TRBD2 covers 7 bases. Germline CDR1 and CDR2: MGHDK and SYGVNS. Losses at the gene ends were 2 bases for V and 7 bases for J; bases not matched to a gene: 6. CDR3 length equals 14 residues.

The V call is TRBV2, the J call TRBJ2-1; possibly TRBD1 or TRBD2 for D (5 bases each). V was shortened by 8 bases and J by 9 bases, with 14 bases between the two germline ends. This CDR3 contains 12 residues. CDR1 is SNHLY and CDR2 is FYNNEI in the germline V gene. CDR3 sequence: CASGGGEGEQFF. CDR3 nucleotide sequence: TGTGCCAGCGGTGGGGGAGAGGGTGAGCAGTTCTTC.

This clonotype was recorded only once. The CDR3 sequence is CSARSDPAGYGYTF. The CDR3 nucleotides read TGCAGTGCTAGAAGCGACCCGGCGGGCTATGGCTACACCTTC. The chain has TRBV20-1 and TRBJ1-2, with D unresolved. The germline gives CDR1 DFQATT, CDR2 SNEGSKA (reference sequence). Deletions cut 2 bases from V and 4 bases from J, with 14 bases between. The CDR3 totals 14 residues.

This clonotype was seen only once. A junction boundary mismatches the germline segment, possibly from a read error. The chain couples TRBV20-1 to TRBJ2-4; 7 bases fit TRBD2. Germline loops: CDR1 DFQATT, CDR2 SNEGSKA (reference sequence). The CDR3 extends over 14 amino acids. The CDR3 reads CSALSGMAKNILYF. The CDR3 DNA follows: TGCAGTGCTCTGAGCGGGATGGCCAAAAACATTCTGTACTTC.

V usage is TRBV7-9 and J usage is TRBJ2-3; 7 bases match TRBD1. This CDR3 has 15 amino acids. CDR1 and CDR2 from the germline V gene are SEHNR and FQNEAQ (reference sequence). Trimming took 6 bases from V and 4 from J; bases not matched to a gene: 10. CDR3 coding DNA: TGTGCCAGCAGTCGATCCAGGGGGAGTGCAGATACGCAGTATTTT. This codes for CASSRSRGSADTQYF.

This clonotype was recorded a few times. J is TRBJ2-3 and V is TRBV2; 10 nucleotides agree with TRBD2. Germline CDR1 is SNHLY and CDR2 is FYNNEI. The CDR3 is made up of 15 amino acids. Trimming removed 5 bases from V and 4 bases from J; junction bases left unmatched: 6. Here the CDR3 DNA reads TGTGCCAGCAGTCCTCTAGCGGGAGTTGCAGATACGCAGTATTTT. Translated: CASSPLAGVADTQYF.

This clonotype appeared a single time. The rearrangement joins TRBV10-2 to TRBJ2-4; 8 bases fit TRBD1. The tail of the sequence fits TRBJ2-7 better, so the J call may be wrong. The CDR3 covers 15 residues. Germline CDR1 reads WSHSY; CDR2 reads SAAADI. The CDR3 spells CASSDPGTGTHEQYF. In DNA form, the CDR3 reads TGCGCCAGCAGTGATCCCGGGACAGGAACCCACGAGCAGTACTTC.